This T cell receptor (beta chain) derives from a study of T cell repertoires in cytomegalovirus infection. Study details: Both a matching HLA type and CMV infection were indicated by public TCR beta signatures. Study-level findings and limits: Frequencies of public TCR beta families were cumulated, and this identified carriers of CMV plus the relevant HLA. The ex vivo response was dominated by HLA-C-restricted CMV-specific TCR beta clonotypes.

Turning to this clonotype: Its target is unknown. A much larger clone differs by one base, so this may be a read error.

TCRdb reprocessed the reads with MiXCR, giving one entry per CDR3 protein. Here the sample spans under 350,000 distinct CDR3 sequences, around 9.6% being singletons. The CDR3 is made up of 16 amino acids. V lost 2 bases and J lost 0, with 11 bases in between. Germline V CDR1 and CDR2: SGHTA, FQGNSA. The clonotype comes from a human donor in good health (CMV status not recorded). Some clones in this sample may be carry-over from other donors' samples. The chain joins TRBV7-2 to TRBJ1-5, with D hard to call. The material sequenced was PBMCs. CDR3 sequence (DNA): TGTGCCAGCAGCTTAATAGGCACCCCTAGCAATCAGCCCCAGCATTTT. This encodes CASSLIGTPSNQPQHF.